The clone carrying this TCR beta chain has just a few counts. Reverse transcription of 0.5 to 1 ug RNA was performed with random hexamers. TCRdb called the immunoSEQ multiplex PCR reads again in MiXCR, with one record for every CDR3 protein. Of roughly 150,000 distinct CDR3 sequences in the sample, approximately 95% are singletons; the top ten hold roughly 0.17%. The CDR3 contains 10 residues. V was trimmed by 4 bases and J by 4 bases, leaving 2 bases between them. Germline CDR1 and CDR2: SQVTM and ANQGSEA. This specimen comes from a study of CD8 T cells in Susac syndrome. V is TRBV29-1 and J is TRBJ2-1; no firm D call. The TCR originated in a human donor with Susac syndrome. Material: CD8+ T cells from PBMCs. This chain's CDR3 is CSVGYNEQFF. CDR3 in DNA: TGCAGCGTTGGTTACAATGAGCAGTTCTTC.